The 9 T cell receptor beta chains below were found in one sample sequenced in a study of neurological immune-mediated disorders. TCRdb re-called the 5' RACE reads with MiXCR, one entry per CDR3 protein. The sample lists roughly 70,000 distinct CDR3 sequences, under 5.5% occurring once. Sequencing input: PBMCs. These receptors all stem from a woman in her 70s with multiple sclerosis.

In this sample, this clonotype turned up a few times. V gene TRBV6-5 combines with J gene TRBJ2-7; either TRBD1 or TRBD2 may supply D (5 bases each). The germline gives CDR1 MNHEY, CDR2 SVGAGI. V lost 6 bases and J 6 bases, leaving 15 bases between the germline ends. This CDR3 contains 13 residues. The CDR3 nucleotides read TGTGCCAGCAGCCTGGGACCGAGGGGCGAGCAGTACTTC. This sequence encodes CASSLGPRGEQYF.

This clonotype was detected ten times or more. The chain carries TRBV27 and TRBJ2-1, with D possibly being TRBD1 (6 bases). V lost 5 bases, J lost 7 bases, and 15 bases lay in between. The CDR3 covers 14 residues. Per the germline V gene, CDR1 is MNHEY and CDR2 is SMNVEV (reference sequence). In nucleotides, the CDR3 is TGTGCCAGCAGTGTGGACAGTTGGAGGAATGAGCAGTTCTTC. Encoded protein: CASSVDSWRNEQFF.

This clonotype has only a few counts. J is TRBJ1-1 and V is TRBV7-9; the D gene is possibly TRBD1 (5 bases). Germline loops: CDR1 SEHNR, CDR2 FQNEAQ (reference sequence). The V gene lost 1 base and the J gene lost 3 bases, with 12 bases spanning the gap. The CDR3 consists of 15 residues. CDR3 nucleotides: TGTGCCAGCAGCTTAGACCAGGGATGGGACACTGAAGCTTTCTTT. This codes for CASSLDQGWDTEAFF.

This clonotype was counted many times. The CDR3 here is CASSPGGGLSNQPQHF. The DNA of the CDR3 is TGTGCCAGCAGCCCGGGGGGAGGCCTTAGCAATCAGCCCCAGCATTTT. This chain joins TRBV14 and TRBJ1-5, with a tentative D call TRBD1 (5 bases). The CDR3 has 16 amino acids. V lost 4 bases to trimming and J lost 0 bases, with 13 bases between them. CDR1 SGHDN and CDR2 FVKESK come from the germline V gene. Using reference TRBV14 and TRBJ1-5 for the parts outside the CDR3, the full variable domain is EAGVTQFPSHSVIEKGQTVTLRCDPISGHDNLYWYRRVMGKEIKFLLHFVKESKQDESGMPNNRFLAERTGGTYSTLKVQPAELEDSGVYFCASSPGGGLSNQPQHFGDGTRLSIL.

This clonotype came up many times. The CDR3 region is CASSIPLQADTQYF. In DNA form, the CDR3 reads TGTGCCAGCAGTATCCCCCTCCAGGCAGATACGCAGTATTTT. V usage is TRBV12-3 or TRBV12-4 and J usage is TRBJ2-3; no clear D gene. Trimming shortened V by 5 bases and J by 4 bases, and 13 bases separated the two germline ends. CDR3 length: 14 amino acids.

This clonotype was counted at least ten times. The gene calls are TRBV12-3 or TRBV12-4 and TRBJ2-1, with 14 bases matching TRBD2. The CDR3 is made up of 15 amino acids. J gave up 9 bases and V 4 bases, and 5 bases lay outside the gene matches. The CDR3 sequence is CASSSETSGRGEQFF. The CDR3 nucleotides are TGTGCCAGCAGTTCCGAGACTAGCGGGAGGGGTGAGCAGTTCTTC.

This chain uses TRBV10-2 with TRBJ2-5; TRBD1 aligns across 9 bases. CDR3 length: 15 amino acids. The V and J ends lost 8 bases and 5 bases, in that order; junction bases with no gene match: 12. The germline V gene encodes CDR1 WSHSY and CDR2 SAAADI. The CDR3 coding sequence is TGCGCCAGCGCGGGGAGAACAGGGGGCAGTGAGACCCAGTACTTC. Protein sequence: CASAGRTGGSETQYF.

This clonotype occurred many times. The CDR3 protein is CASSLGTEMNTEAFF. DNA of the CDR3: TGCGCCAGCAGCTTGGGTACGGAAATGAACACTGAAGCTTTCTTT. The J gene is TRBJ1-1, the V gene TRBV5-1, with no clear D. V dropped 0 bases and J dropped 0 bases, with 9 bases sitting between them. The V gene's germline CDR1 is SGHRS and CDR2 YFSETQ. This CDR3 region has 15 residues.

On this clonotype itself: With a much larger clone just one base away, this may be a read error. The chain joins TRBV7-2 to TRBJ2-1, with TRBD2 as a possible D gene (6 bases). CDR3 length: 15 residues. Trimming removed 5 bases from V and 3 bases from J, with 14 bases in between. Germline CDR1 is SGHTA and CDR2 is FQGNSA. As DNA, the CDR3 is TGTGCCAGCAGCCCAGAGGACTATTACTACAATGAGCAGTTCTTC. Translated: CASSPEDYYYNEQFF.